What follows describes a single TCR beta chain. As handled by the study authors: Counts of nucleated cells, estimated from reference gene primer amplification, were obtained. The table came from immunoSEQ multiplex PCR; TCRdb's copy has only in-frame clones and leaves some out. The DNA gave D and trimming, while V, J and clone size come from that table. The sample contains about 42,000 clones, roughly 81% of which appear only once. V was trimmed by 5 bases and J by 2 bases, leaving 9 bases between them. This CDR3 spans 13 amino acids. The germline V gene has CDR1 SGHVS and CDR2 FQNEAQ. The data were taken from a study of blood T cell repertoires in COVID-19. For the study at large: From the United States, Italy and Spain came samples of acute and convalescent COVID-19. T cells, B-cell-depleted T cells, or PBMCs provided the cDNA or gDNA that served as material.

Sample: peripheral blood. This receptor was obtained from a woman in her seventies in a cohort sampled during active COVID-19. This sequence joins TRBV7-8 and TRBJ2-5; TRBD2 might be the D (6 bases). The CDR3 here is CASSIGGQETQYF. The CDR3 DNA reads as TGTGCCAGCAGCATCGGGGGACAAGAGACCCAGTACTTC.